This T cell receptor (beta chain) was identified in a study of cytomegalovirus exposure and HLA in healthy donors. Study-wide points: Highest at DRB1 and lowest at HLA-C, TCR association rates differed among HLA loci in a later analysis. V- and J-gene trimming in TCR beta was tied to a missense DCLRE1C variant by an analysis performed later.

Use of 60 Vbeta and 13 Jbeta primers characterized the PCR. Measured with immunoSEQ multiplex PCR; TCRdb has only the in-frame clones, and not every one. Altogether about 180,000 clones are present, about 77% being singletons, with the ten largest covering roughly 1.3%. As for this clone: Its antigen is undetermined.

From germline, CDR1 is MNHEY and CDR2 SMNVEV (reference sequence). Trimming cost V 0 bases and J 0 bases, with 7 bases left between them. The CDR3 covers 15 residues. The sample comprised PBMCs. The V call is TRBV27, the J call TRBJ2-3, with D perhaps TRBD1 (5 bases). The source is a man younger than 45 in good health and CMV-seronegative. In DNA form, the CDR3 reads TGTGCCAGCAGTTTATCAGGGGTCAGCACAGATACGCAGTATTTT. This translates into CASSLSGVSTDTQYF.